Listed here is a single TCR beta chain. The length of the CDR3 is 15 residues. CDR1 is MNHEY, CDR2 SVGEGT, per germline. The germline V and J ends were trimmed by 4 bases and 0 bases, with 10 bases remaining between them. Under the authors' procedure: Estimates of nucleated cell counts were drawn from the amplification of reference gene primers. The protocol was immunoSEQ multiplex PCR, while the TCRdb copy is restricted to in-frame clones and leaves out a portion. V and J calls and clone size are given by that table; D and trimming were obtained from the DNA. The sample comprises fewer than 35,000 clones, less than 90% of which are singletons, and about 4.9% rests with the top ten. The sample comes from a study of blood T cell repertoires in COVID-19. Study as a whole: Both acute and convalescent COVID-19 samples were obtained from the United States, Italy and Spain. In each case, the material was cDNA or gDNA derived from T cells, B-cell-depleted T cells, or PBMCs.

This sequence originates from an older man with active COVID-19. Material: peripheral blood. V is TRBV6-2 or TRBV6-3 and J is TRBJ2-1; D unclear. CDR3 residues: CASSLTMSSYNEQFF. CDR3 coding DNA: TGTGCCAGCAGTTTAACCATGAGCTCCTACAATGAGCAGTTCTTC.